Sequencing of this T cell receptor beta chain was carried out in a study of T cell responses to AZD1222 COVID-19 vaccine. For the study at large: Second doses that came at about 4 or about 12 weeks were put together.

Only in-frame clones appear in the TCRdb table, and some are missing; sequencing was by immunoSEQ multiplex PCR. The sample includes about 140,000 clones, about 91% of them seen just once. Study findings and constraints: The repertoires were collected only after the peak T cell response. Vaccination with two AZD1222 doses was followed by a rise in Spike-specific TCR breadth and depth. Reportedly, nearly half the spike-specific TCRs target unmutated variant regions.

Worth noting for this clone: Its cognate antigen is unknown.

This material consisted of peripheral blood, taken on day 0 of AZD1222 vaccination. The source is an adult in good health.

The CDR3 sequence is CASSLGGTSNQPQHF. For the CDR3, the DNA is TGTGCCAGCAGTTTAGGAGGAACTAGCAATCAGCCCCAGCATTTT. This chain joins TRBV28 and TRBJ1-5; no definite D call. V was pared by 2 bases and J by 0 bases, with 8 bases between. Germline values: CDR1 MDHEN, CDR2 SYDVKM. The CDR3 has 15 residues. Looking up the rest from reference TRBV28 and TRBJ1-5 gives the full variable domain: DVKVTQSSRYLVKRTGEKVFLECVQDMDHENMFWYRQDPGLGLRLIYFSYDVKMKEKGDIPEGYSVSREKKERFSLILESASTNQTSMYLCASSLGGTSNQPQHFGDGTRLSIL.